This T cell receptor (beta chain) emerged from a study of glioma-infiltrating T cells. Study-level results: Patients with low tissue-blood divergence carried a signature set of shared blood CDR3 motifs.

With 4 bases removed from V and 5 bases from J, the gap between germline ends came to 9 bases. The germline gives CDR1 MGHDK, CDR2 SYGVNS. The CDR3 covers 12 residues. Amplification of TCR alpha and beta CDR3 regions from RNA used iRepertoire nested multiplex PCR. Each CDR3 protein gets one entry after TCRdb re-called the multiplex PCR reads with MiXCR. The data contain a few hundred thousand distinct CDR3 sequences, 41% of them singletons. This clonotype was found many times. Its matching antigen is unknown. The clonotype originates from a human donor with low-grade glioma or glioblastoma, undergoing nonglioma brain surgery, or in good health (not recorded which). This chain connects TRBV25-1 to TRBJ2-7; TRBD1 is a possible D gene (5 bases). Sequencing was carried out using glioma tissue, nonneoplastic brain tissue, or PBMCs (not recorded which). CDR3 nucleotides: TGTGCCAGCAGTGCAGGGAAGCACGAGCAGTACTTC. Encoded protein: CASSAGKHEQYF.